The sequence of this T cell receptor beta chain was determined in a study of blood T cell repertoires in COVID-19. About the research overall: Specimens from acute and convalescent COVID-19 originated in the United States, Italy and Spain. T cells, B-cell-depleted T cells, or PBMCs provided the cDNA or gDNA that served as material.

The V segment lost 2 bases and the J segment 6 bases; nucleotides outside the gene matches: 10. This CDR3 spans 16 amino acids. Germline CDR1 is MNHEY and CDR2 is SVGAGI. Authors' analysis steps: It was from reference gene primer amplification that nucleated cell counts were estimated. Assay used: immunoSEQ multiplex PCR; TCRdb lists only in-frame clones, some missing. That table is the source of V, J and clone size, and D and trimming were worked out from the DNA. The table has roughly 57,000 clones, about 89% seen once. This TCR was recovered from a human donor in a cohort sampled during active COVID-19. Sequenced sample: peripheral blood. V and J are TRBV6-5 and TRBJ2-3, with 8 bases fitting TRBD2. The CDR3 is CASSYPTGASGDTQYF. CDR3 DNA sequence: TGTGCCAGCAGTTACCCAACGGGGGCTAGCGGGGATACGCAGTATTTT.